These 28 T cell receptor beta chains were sequenced from one sample in a study of CD8+CD57+ T cells in acquired aplastic anemia. Individuals selected for sequencing had exhibited CD8+CD57+ cell expansion on flow cytometry. Profiling that covered TCR beta VDJ and CDR3 relied on genomic DNA as its template. TCRdb independently ran MiXCR on the reads; one entry per CDR3 protein. This sample has some 150,000 distinct CDR3 sequences; 52% occur once, and the top ten carry over 9.5%. Sequencing input: sorted CD4+, CD8+, or CD8+CD57+ T cells (not recorded which) from PBMCs. Receptors were obtained from a human donor with aplastic anemia.

This clonotype was detected only a few times. The CDR3 sequence is CSLGLAGAETQYF. Written as DNA, the CDR3 is TGCAGTTTGGGACTAGCGGGAGCAGAGACCCAGTACTTC. The chain combines TRBV20-1 with TRBJ2-5, with 14 bases identical to TRBD2. The CDR3 consists of 13 residues. CDR1 is DFQATT and CDR2 is SNEGSKA in the germline V gene (reference sequence). J was trimmed by 4 bases and V by 8 bases; bases with no gene match: 3.

Notes on this clonotype: The junction differs from germline at one of its ends, possibly a read error. CDR3 DNA sequence: TGTGCCAGCAGCTTAGCGGGAAGGCCCGTCAGTTACTTC. It encodes CASSLAGRPVSYF. The V and J genes are TRBV11-1 and TRBJ1-2; D gene ambiguous. Germline V lookup: CDR1 SGHAT, CDR2 FQDESV (reference sequence). This CDR3 comprises 13 residues.

The chain uses TRBV15 and TRBJ1-1; D remains unclear. CDR3 size: 14 residues. V was shortened by 1 base and J by 0 bases, with 6 bases between the two germline ends. Germline V lookup: CDR1 LNHNV, CDR2 YYDKDF (reference sequence). For the CDR3, the DNA is TGTGCCACCAGCAGAGTGAGGCTGAACACTGAAGCTTTCTTT. Encoded protein: CATSRVRLNTEAFF.

The chain has TRBV12-3 or TRBV12-4 and TRBJ1-2; D is unresolved. With 6 bases removed from V and 0 bases from J, the gap between germline ends came to 8 bases. The CDR3 is made up of 13 amino acids. The CDR3 protein is CASRPTANYGYTF. The CDR3 DNA is TGTGCCAGCAGACCCACCGCTAACTATGGCTACACCTTC.

This clonotype was found many times. J is TRBJ2-7 and V is TRBV4-2; the D call may be TRBD1 or TRBD2 (5 bases each). The CDR3 extends over 13 amino acids. The germline V gene has CDR1 LGHNA and CDR2 YNFKEQ. Deletions cut 4 bases from V and 6 bases from J, with 13 bases between. CDR3 DNA: TGTGCCAGCAGCCCCGGGGCAGGTGGCGAGCAGTACTTC. It encodes CASSPGAGGEQYF.

The rearrangement joins TRBV19 to TRBJ2-1; 9 nucleotides match TRBD2. CDR3 length: 15 amino acids. The ends lost 1 base at V and 9 bases at J; junction bases unmatched: 7. The germline CDR1 and CDR2 sequences are LNHDA and SQIVND (reference sequence). The chain's CDR3 is CASSIGGAGGIEQFF. CDR3 in DNA: TGTGCCAGTAGTATAGGAGGAGCGGGGGGTATTGAGCAGTTCTTC.

CDR3 amino acids: CSVGALDAFF. CDR3 DNA: TGCAGCGTTGGAGCTCTAGACGCTTTCTTT. V is TRBV29-1 and J is TRBJ1-1; no clear D. V was shortened by 4 bases and J by 11 bases, with 11 bases between the two germline ends. Germline V gives CDR1 SQVTM, CDR2 ANQGSEA. This CDR3 has 10 amino acids.

The V gene is TRBV19, the J gene TRBJ2-7; D possibly matches TRBD1 or TRBD2 (5 bases each). The ends were cut back, 9 bases at V and 0 bases at J, with 18 bases in the middle. This CDR3 is 15 amino acids long. Germline assignment: CDR1 LNHDA and CDR2 SQIVND (reference sequence). CDR3 region: CASSPWGGGSYEQYF. The CDR3 DNA reads as TGTGCCAGCTCACCGTGGGGTGGGGGCTCCTACGAGCAGTACTTC.

J is TRBJ1-6 and V is TRBV2; possibly TRBD1 for D (5 bases). The CDR3 totals 12 residues. Germline CDR1 reads SNHLY; CDR2 reads FYNNEI. V was pared by 2 bases and J by 19 bases, with 15 bases between. In DNA, the CDR3 is TGTGCCAGCAGTGAACAGGGCCCCGAGTCGCACTTT. This gives the protein CASSEQGPESHF.

Comment on this clonotype: A much more abundant neighbour one base away suggests this may be a read error. V and J are TRBV6-1 and TRBJ2-7, with D possibly being TRBD1 (6 bases). The CDR3 is 13 amino acids. The germline V gene has CDR1 MNHNS and CDR2 SASEGT. Deletions cut 1 base from V and 7 bases from J, with 11 bases between. CDR3 in DNA: TGTGCCAGCAGTGAAGTCCACAGGGCGGAGCAGTACTTC. This encodes CASSEVHRAEQYF.

CDR3 DNA: TGTGCCATCAGCTCCCTTGGAGATACGCAGTATTTT. Translated: CAISSLGDTQYF. This chain uses TRBV10-3 with TRBJ2-3; the D is unclear. CDR1 ENHRY and CDR2 SYGVKD come from the germline V gene. Trimming shortened V by 6 bases and J by 5 bases, and 9 bases separated the two germline ends. The CDR3 totals 12 residues.

As for this clonotype: A read error is possible here, since a much larger clone lies one base away. The rearrangement joins TRBV6-1 to TRBJ1-1, with a tentative D call TRBD1 (5 bases). Trimming shortened V by 3 bases and J by 4 bases, and 9 bases separated the two germline ends. CDR3 size: 13 residues. Germline lookup yields CDR1 MNHNS and CDR2 SASEGT. CDR3 residues: CASSEEQVTEAFF. CDR3 nucleotides: TGTGCCAGCAGTGAGGAACAGGTCACTGAAGCTTTCTTT.

The rearrangement links TRBV10-3 to TRBJ2-7; D possibly uses TRBD1 or TRBD2 (5 bases each). This CDR3 is built from 13 residues. The germline V gene has CDR1 ENHRY and CDR2 SYGVKD. The V and J ends lost 6 bases and 6 bases respectively, with 15 bases between them. The CDR3 nucleotides are TGTGCCATCAGGGGGGACGCCCCCTCCGAGCAGTACTTC. It specifies CAIRGDAPSEQYF.

This clonotype was observed at least ten times. V is TRBV19 and J is TRBJ2-6; a possible D gene is TRBD2 (6 bases). V was cut by 8 bases and J by 0 bases, with 11 bases left in between. The CDR3 is 15 residues long. In germline, CDR1 is LNHDA, CDR2 SQIVND (reference sequence). CDR3 in DNA: TGTGCCAGTGGACTAAGTAACTCTGGGGCCAACGTCCTGACTTTC. This translates into CASGLSNSGANVLTF.

As concerns this clonotype: Sequence at one end of the junction differs from germline and may be a read error. The chain uses TRBV7-6 and TRBJ2-1; D not resolved. This CDR3 comprises 15 residues. CDR1 is SGHVS and CDR2 is FNYEAQ in the germline V gene. CDR3 in DNA: TGTGCCAGCAGCTTTAGGCTAAGCTCCTACAACGAGCAGTTCTTC. It is translated as CASSFRLSSYNEQFF.

The gene calls are TRBV5-1 and TRBJ2-7; D ambiguous. The V gene's germline CDR1 is SGHRS and CDR2 YFSETQ. Trimming removed 0 bases at V and 2 bases at J, with 9 bases between. This CDR3 is built from 14 residues. The CDR3 bases are TGCGCCAGCAGCTTGGACCCCCAGACCTACGAGCAGTACTTC. As protein: CASSLDPQTYEQYF.

The genes are TRBV20-1 and TRBJ2-5, with D unresolved. Germline CDR1 is DFQATT and CDR2 is SNEGSKA (reference sequence). V lost 2 bases and J lost 2, with 15 bases in between. The CDR3 totals 15 residues. CDR3 nucleotide sequence: TGCAGTGCTAGAAAGATCGGTGATAGACAAGAGACCCAGTACTTC. Residues: CSARKIGDRQETQYF.

The chain is built from TRBV25-1 and TRBJ1-1; D not certain. CDR1 is MGHDK and CDR2 is SYGVNS in the germline V gene. V lost 5 bases, J lost 1 base, and 8 bases lay in between. The CDR3 has 13 amino acids. CDR3 amino acids: CASSNHGNTEAFF. CDR3 nucleotide sequence: TGTGCCAGCAGTAACCACGGGAACACTGAAGCTTTCTTT.

The V call is TRBV7-9, the J call TRBJ2-7; D may be TRBD2 (5 bases). The CDR3 consists of 13 residues. Germline CDR1 SEHNR, CDR2 FQNEAQ (reference sequence). Between the trimmed V and J ends, which lost 7 bases and 2 bases, there was a span of 12 bases. CDR3 in amino acids: CASNREFTYEQYF. Written as DNA, the CDR3 is TGTGCCAGCAATCGGGAATTCACCTACGAGCAGTACTTC.

As for this clonotype: A much larger clone lies one base from this, so it may be a read error. As the CDR3 is not closed by the conserved phenylalanine or tryptophan, this likely results from a read error. The genes are TRBV20-1 and TRBJ2-7, with 11 bases lining up with TRBD2. The CDR3 spans 16 residues. V shed 0 bases and J 4 bases; nucleotides not matched to a gene: 8. Germline V CDR1 and CDR2: DFQATT, SNEGSKA (reference sequence). The CDR3 DNA is TGCAGTGCTAGAGAACCTCTAGCGGGGGGCGGGTACGAGCAGTACCTC. This codes for CSAREPLAGGGYEQYL.

This clonotype was recorded many times. Here the CDR3 DNA reads TGTGCCATCAGTGGGAAGGGACAGGAGCATTATAACTATGGCTACACCTTC. It specifies CAISGKGQEHYNYGYTF. The J gene is TRBJ1-2, the V gene TRBV10-3; TRBD1 aligns across 8 bases. The CDR3 spans 17 residues. Trimming cost V 4 bases and J 1 base; bases outside gene matches: 11. Germline V gene lookup returns CDR1 ENHRY and CDR2 SYGVKD.

The chain uses TRBV12-3 or TRBV12-4 and TRBJ2-6; weak D call: TRBD1 (6 bases). This CDR3 region has 19 residues. The V and J ends lost 8 bases and 5 bases respectively, with 28 bases between them. The DNA for the CDR3 is TGTGCCAGCGATTTCAGTGGACAGACACATAGTTGGAGGGCCAACGTCCTGACTTTC. Protein: CASDFSGQTHSWRANVLTF.

The rearrangement links TRBV19 to TRBJ1-5; D not certain. Germline V gene sequence: CDR1 LNHDA, CDR2 SQIVND (reference sequence). The CDR3 has 13 residues. V was shortened by 8 bases and J by 5 bases, with 13 bases between the two germline ends. As DNA, the CDR3 is TGTGCCAGTTCCCGGGGTTACGATCAGCCCCAGCATTTT. It translates to CASSRGYDQPQHF.

This clonotype was detected a few times. V usage is TRBV2 and J usage is TRBJ2-3; D gene ambiguous. This CDR3 spans 15 amino acids. Germline lookup yields CDR1 SNHLY and CDR2 FYNNEI. V lost 5 bases, J lost 2 bases, and 14 bases lay in between. The CDR3 loop is CASSSGSHSTDTQYF. For the CDR3, the DNA is TGTGCCAGCAGTTCCGGGTCCCATTCCACAGATACGCAGTATTTT.

The chain is built from TRBV29-1 and TRBJ2-7, with a possible D match to TRBD2 (5 bases). This CDR3 is built from 14 residues. V shed 3 bases and J shed 5 bases, with 17 bases lying between them. Germline CDR1 reads SQVTM; CDR2 reads ANQGSEA. In nucleotides, the CDR3 is TGCAGCGTTGAGGTCTTAGGGAGTAGACACGAGCAGTACTTC. The encoded protein is CSVEVLGSRHEQYF.

As to this clonotype: Germline is not matched at one junction end, which may reflect a read error. The chain is built from TRBV3-1 and TRBJ2-7; TRBD2 agrees at 7 bases. CDR3 length: 15 amino acids. Germline V gene sequence: CDR1 LGHDT, CDR2 YNNKEL (reference sequence). The CDR3 nucleotides are TGTGCCAGCAGCCGATGGGGTGGGAGGGCCTACGAGCAGCACTTC. This sequence encodes CASSRWGGRAYEQHF.

V and J are TRBV29-1 and TRBJ1-2; D is possibly TRBD1 (6 bases). The CDR3 loop spans 16 amino acids. V lost 2 bases and J lost 5, with 21 bases in between. Germline V gene lookup returns CDR1 SQVTM and CDR2 ANQGSEA. The CDR3, as DNA: TGCAGCGTTGAAAGGGGTAGGGGGATAGGAGAATATGGCTACACCTTC. As protein: CSVERGRGIGEYGYTF. Full variable domain (missing parts from reference TRBV29-1 and TRBJ1-2): SAVISQKPSRDICQRGTSLTIQCQVDSQVTMMFWYRQQPGQSLTLIATANQGSEATYESGFVIDKFPISRPNLTFSTLTVSNMSPEDSSIYLCSVERGRGIGEYGYTFGSGTRLTVV.

This clonotype has more than one count but fewer than ten. J is TRBJ2-7 and V is TRBV24-1, with D possibly TRBD2 on 5 matching bases. The CDR3 is made up of 13 amino acids. Looked up from germline, CDR1 is KGHDR and CDR2 is SFDVKD. V was cut by 4 bases and J by 4 bases, with 10 bases left in between. CDR3 coding DNA: TGTGCCACCAGTGACCCCTCGGGGTACGAGCAGTACTTC. It is translated as CATSDPSGYEQYF.